The subject of this entry is one T cell receptor beta chain. Amplification used 60 Vbeta primers and 13 Jbeta primers. Profiling relied on immunoSEQ multiplex PCR, and the TCRdb table lists in-frame clones only, not all of them. The table lists about 270,000 clones, roughly two thirds of them singletons. This entry is derived from a study of cytomegalovirus exposure and HLA in healthy donors. The receptor was isolated from a female donor in good health and CMV-seronegative. The sequenced material came from PBMCs.

This CDR3 is CASIGRPGAGELFF. CDR3 nucleotides: TGTGCCAGTATCGGTCGCCCCGGGGCCGGGGAGCTGTTTTTT. V and J are TRBV19 and TRBJ2-2; a possible D gene is TRBD2 (5 bases). This CDR3 spans 14 amino acids. CDR1 is LNHDA, CDR2 SQIVND, per germline (reference sequence). Trimming cost V 7 bases and J 6 bases, with 15 bases left between them.